This T cell receptor beta chain was recorded in a study of T-cell memory formation after mild COVID-19. Points from the study as a whole: Clones contracting over day 15 to 85 were CD4/CD8 balanced, with later expanders leaning CD4+.

The V end lost 8 bases, the J end lost 3 bases, and 16 bases lay between the germline ends. The CDR3 is 14 residues long. This clonotype was seen repeatedly, ten times or more. Its target is unknown. A single record per CDR3 protein comes from TCRdb applying MiXCR to the 5' RACE reads. The data contain 250,000 to 300,000 distinct CDR3 sequences, under 20% of them singletons. The TCR sequence derives from a young man who had mild COVID-19 (a few samples of this study predate the infection). Cell type and time point are not known. This chain links TRBV12-3 or TRBV12-4 with TRBJ2-5; D gene uncertain. Sample: PBMCs or a T cell subset sorted from them (not recorded which). The chain's CDR3 is CASRTRAGKETQYF. CDR3 bases: TGTGCCAGCCGGACCCGGGCAGGCAAAGAGACCCAGTACTTC.